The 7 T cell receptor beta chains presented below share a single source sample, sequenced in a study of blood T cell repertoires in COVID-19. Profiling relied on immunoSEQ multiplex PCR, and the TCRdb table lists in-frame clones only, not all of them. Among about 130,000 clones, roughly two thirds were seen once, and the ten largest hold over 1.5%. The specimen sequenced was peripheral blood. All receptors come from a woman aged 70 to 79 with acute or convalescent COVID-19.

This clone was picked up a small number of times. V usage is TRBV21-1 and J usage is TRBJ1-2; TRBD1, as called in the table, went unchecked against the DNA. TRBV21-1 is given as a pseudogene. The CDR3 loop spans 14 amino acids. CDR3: CASSNQTVFYGYTF. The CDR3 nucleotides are TGTGCCAGCAGCAATCAAACAGTATTTTACGGCTACACCTTC.

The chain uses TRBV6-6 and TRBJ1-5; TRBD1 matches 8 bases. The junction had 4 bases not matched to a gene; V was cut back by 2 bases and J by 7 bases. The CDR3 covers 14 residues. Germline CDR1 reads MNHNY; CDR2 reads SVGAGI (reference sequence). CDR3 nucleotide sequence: TGTGCCAGCAGTTACGAACAGGGGGGCCAGCCCCAGCATTTT. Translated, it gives CASSYEQGGQPQHF.

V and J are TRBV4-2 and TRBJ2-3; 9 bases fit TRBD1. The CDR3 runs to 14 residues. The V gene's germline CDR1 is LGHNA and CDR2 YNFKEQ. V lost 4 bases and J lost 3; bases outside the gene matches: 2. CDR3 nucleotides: TGTGCCAGCAGCCCCGGGACAGGGACAGATACGCAGTATTTT. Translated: CASSPGTGTDTQYF.

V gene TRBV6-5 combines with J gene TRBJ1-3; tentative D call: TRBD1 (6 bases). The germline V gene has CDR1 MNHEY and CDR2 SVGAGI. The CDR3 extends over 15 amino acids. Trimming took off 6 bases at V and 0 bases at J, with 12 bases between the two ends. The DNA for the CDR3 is TGTGCCAGCAGCTCACAGGGATACTCTGGAAACACCATATATTTT. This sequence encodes CASSSQGYSGNTIYF.

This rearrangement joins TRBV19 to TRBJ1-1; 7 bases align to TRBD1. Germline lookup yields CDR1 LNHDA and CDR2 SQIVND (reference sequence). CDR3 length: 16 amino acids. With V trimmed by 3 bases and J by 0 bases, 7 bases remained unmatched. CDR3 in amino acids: CASSIRQGLMNTEAFF. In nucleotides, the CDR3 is TGTGCCAGTAGTATTAGACAGGGCCTCATGAACACTGAAGCTTTCTTT.

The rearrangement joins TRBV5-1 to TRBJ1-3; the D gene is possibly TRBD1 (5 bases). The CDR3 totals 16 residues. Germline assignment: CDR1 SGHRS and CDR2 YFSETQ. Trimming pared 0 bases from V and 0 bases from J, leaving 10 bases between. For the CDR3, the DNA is TGCGCCAGCAGCTTGGGACAGCCGAGCTCTGGAAACACCATATATTTT. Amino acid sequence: CASSLGQPSSGNTIYF.

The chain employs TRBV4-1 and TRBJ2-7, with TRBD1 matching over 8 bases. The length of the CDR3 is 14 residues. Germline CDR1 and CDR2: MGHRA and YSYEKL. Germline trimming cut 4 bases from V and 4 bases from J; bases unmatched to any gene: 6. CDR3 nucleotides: TGCGCCAGCAGCCCTCGTACAGGGGGGTACGAGCAGTACTTC. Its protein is CASSPRTGGYEQYF.